Shown below are 21 T cell receptor beta chains from a single sample sequenced in a study of shared clonotypes between healthy human individuals. Clones were read by immunoSEQ multiplex PCR, and TCRdb kept only the in-frame ones, dropping some. The table shows nearly 1,000,000 clones, with around 80% occurring only once. The source material was memory CD4+ T cells sorted from blood. Subset defined: CD45RA-negative fraction. The receptors were sampled from a man between 18 and 35 years old in good health.

V gene TRBV4-3 combines with J gene TRBJ2-5; 9 bases line up with TRBD1. The CDR3 length is 18 residues. Germline lookup yields CDR1 LGHNA and CDR2 YSLEER. The J segment lost 6 bases and the V segment lost 4 bases, leaving 18 bases of the junction unmatched. This CDR3 reads CASSPTPHLGTGWKTQYF. CDR3 DNA: TGCGCCAGCAGCCCAACCCCCCATCTCGGGACAGGGTGGAAGACCCAGTACTTC.

The chain joins TRBV18 to TRBJ1-4; D is unresolved. The CDR3 loop spans 16 amino acids. V was cut by 6 bases and J by 3 bases, with 17 bases left in between. Germline V gene sequence: CDR1 KGHSH, CDR2 LQKENI. The CDR3 reads CASSLLGGEANEKLFF. CDR3 bases: TGTGCCAGCTCCCTCTTAGGAGGCGAGGCTAATGAAAAACTGTTTTTT.

The DNA for the CDR3 is TGTGCCGCCTCCACCGGGACTAGCGGGGGCACAGATACGCAGTATTTT. Translated: CAASTGTSGGTDTQYF. The chain uses TRBV10-3 and TRBJ2-3; 13 nucleotides line up with TRBD2. V shed 11 bases, J shed 1 base, and the junction held 9 bases outside the gene matches. The germline CDR1 and CDR2 sequences are ENHRY and SYGVKD. There are 16 residues in the CDR3.

Regarding this clone: A clone one base away is much larger, so this may be a read error. The same CDR3 also results from other DNA sequences found in this sample. The CDR3 region is CASSPTGSKPQETQYF. CDR3 bases: TGTGCCAGCAGTCCGACAGGGTCGAAACCCCAAGAGACCCAGTACTTC. The V call is TRBV19, the J call TRBJ2-5; the match to TRBD1 covers 7 bases. This CDR3 is 16 amino acids long. CDR1 and CDR2 from the germline V gene are LNHDA and SQIVND (reference sequence). The ends lost 9 bases at V and 1 base at J; junction bases unmatched: 14. Complete variable domain (other parts from reference TRBV19 and TRBJ2-5): DGGITQSPKYLFRKEGQNVTLSCEQNLNHDAMYWYRQDPGQGLRLIYYSQIVNDFQKGDIAEGYSVSREKKESFPLTVTSAQKNPTAFYLCASSPTGSKPQETQYFGPGTRLLVL.

This clone was observed once. The chain uses TRBV5-6 and TRBJ2-7; the D is unclear. Germline CDR1 SGHDT, CDR2 YYEEEE. Trimming left V 4 bases short and J 2 bases short, with 4 bases between. The CDR3 consists of 11 residues. CDR3: CASSGAYEQYF. The DNA for the CDR3 is TGTGCCAGCAGCGGGGCCTACGAGCAGTACTTC. Using reference TRBV5-6 and TRBJ2-7 for the parts outside the CDR3, the full variable domain is DAGVTQSPTHLIKTRGQQVTLRCSPKSGHDTVSWYQQALGQGPQFIFQYYEEEERQRGNFPDRFSGHQFPNYSSELNVNALLLGDSALYLCASSGAYEQYFGPGTRLTVT.

The V call is TRBV18, the J call TRBJ1-4; 8 nucleotides align to TRBD1. Germline CDR1 is KGHSH and CDR2 is LQKENI. The CDR3 length is 15 residues. V shed 3 bases, J shed 4 bases, and the junction held 4 bases outside the gene matches. The CDR3 here is CASSPTGAINEKLFF. DNA for the CDR3: TGTGCCAGCTCACCGACAGGGGCGATTAATGAAAAACTGTTTTTT.

The DNA of the CDR3 is TGTGCCAGCAGCCCCCTCCGGGGGGGCGGCAATCAGCCCCAGCATTTT. Encoded protein: CASSPLRGGGNQPQHF. The rearrangement joins TRBV28 to TRBJ1-5; a possible D gene is TRBD1 (6 bases). The CDR3 has 16 amino acids. CDR1 is MDHEN and CDR2 is SYDVKM in the germline V gene. The germline V and J ends were trimmed by 6 bases and 2 bases, with 17 bases remaining between them.

Ten or more counts support this clone. The chain links TRBV28 to TRBJ2-5; TRBD1 agrees at 7 bases. V trimming: 1 base; J trimming: 1 base; junction bases outside the gene matches: 24. CDR3 length: 22 residues. Germline V gene lookup returns CDR1 MDHEN and CDR2 SYDVKM. The CDR3 DNA follows: TGTGCCAGCAGTTTATCCCCCCGGTTTTTCGCAGGGGGTAAGGTCCTCCAAGAGACCCAGTACTTC. Translation gives CASSLSPRFFAGGKVLQETQYF. The entire variable domain, with the rest obtained from reference TRBV28 and TRBJ2-5, is as follows: DVKVTQSSRYLVKRTGEKVFLECVQDMDHENMFWYRQDPGLGLRLIYFSYDVKMKEKGDIPEGYSVSREKKERFSLILESASTNQTSMYLCASSLSPRFFAGGKVLQETQYFGPGTRLLVL.

In regard to this clone: Other nucleotide sequences from this sample produce the same CDR3. The chain carries TRBV5-4 and TRBJ2-2, with TRBD1 matching over 9 bases. Germline assignment: CDR1 SGHNT and CDR2 YYREEE (reference sequence). J was trimmed by 5 bases and V by 2 bases; bases with no gene match: 4. This CDR3 has 15 amino acids. CDR3 loop: CASSLAGTGTGELFF. The CDR3 coding sequence is TGTGCCAGCAGCTTAGCCGGGACAGGGACCGGGGAGCTGTTTTTT.

The chain recombines TRBV7-2 with TRBJ1-3; TRBD1 matches at 7 bases. Germline CDR1 and CDR2: SGHTA and FQGNSA. The CDR3 spans 13 residues. J lost 4 bases, V lost 5 bases, and 2 bases had no gene match. The CDR3 nucleotides are TGTGCCAGCAGCACGGGACAGGGAAACACCATATATTTT. Its protein product is CASSTGQGNTIYF.

The chain carries TRBV5-6 and TRBJ1-2; a possible D gene is TRBD1 (6 bases). Germline V gene lookup returns CDR1 SGHDT and CDR2 YYEEEE. V lost 1 base to trimming and J lost 7 bases, with 20 bases between them. The CDR3 has 16 amino acids. This CDR3 is CASSLRTTGWGSGYTF. CDR3 bases: TGTGCCAGCAGCTTGAGGACCACAGGGTGGGGGTCTGGCTACACCTTC.

This clone has a handful of counts. The same CDR3 is also encoded by other DNA sequences in this sample. This chain joins TRBV5-1 and TRBJ1-1; perhaps TRBD1 as D (6 bases). Trimming cost V 0 bases and J 3 bases, with 9 bases left between them. CDR1 and CDR2 from the germline V gene are SGHRS and YFSETQ. The CDR3 spans 14 residues. This CDR3 reads CASSLGQGYTEAFF. CDR3 DNA: TGCGCCAGCAGCTTGGGGCAGGGGTACACTGAAGCTTTCTTT.

The genes are TRBV30 and TRBJ2-7, with D possibly being TRBD1 or TRBD2 (7 bases each). The CDR3 length is 16 residues. Trimming removed 2 bases at V and 3 bases at J, with 20 bases between. Germline lookup yields CDR1 GTSNPN and CDR2 SVGIG (reference sequence). The CDR3: CAWSKGRGQGLYEQYF. DNA for the CDR3: TGTGCCTGGAGTAAGGGGAGGGGGCAGGGTCTCTACGAGCAGTACTTC.

The chain is built from TRBV18 and TRBJ2-7; D is tentatively TRBD1 or TRBD2 (5 bases each). V lost 2 bases to trimming and J lost 2 bases, with 10 bases between them. Germline loops: CDR1 KGHSH, CDR2 LQKENI. CDR3 length equals 14 residues. CDR3 sequence (DNA): TGTGCCAGCTCACCATGGGACCGGGCCTACGAGCAGTACTTC. Translation: CASSPWDRAYEQYF.

The chain recombines TRBV9 with TRBJ2-1; D not resolved. This CDR3 spans 15 amino acids. Trimming took 0 bases from V and 5 from J, leaving 12 bases between them. The V gene's germline CDR1 is SGDLS and CDR2 YYNGEE. DNA for the CDR3: TGTGCCAGCAGCGTAGACGGGTCACATCACAATGAGCAGTTCTTC. It yields the protein CASSVDGSHHNEQFF. The whole variable domain, filled in from reference TRBV9 and TRBJ2-1, reads DSGVTQTPKHLITATGQRVTLRCSPRSGDLSVYWYQQSLDQGLQFLIQYYNGEERAKGNILERFSAQQFPDLHSELNLSSLELGDSALYFCASSVDGSHHNEQFFGPGTRLTVL.

This clone was seen many times. The chain recombines TRBV7-9 with TRBJ2-3, with D perhaps TRBD1 (5 bases). The CDR3 has 14 residues. Per germline, CDR1 SEHNR and CDR2 FQNEAQ (reference sequence). V was trimmed by 3 bases and J by 1 base, leaving 8 bases between them. The CDR3 bases are TGTGCCAGCAGCTTCCAAGGGGGCACAGATACGCAGTATTTT. It is translated as CASSFQGGTDTQYF.

The V and J genes are TRBV7-3 and TRBJ2-3; the D is unclear. There are 15 residues in the CDR3. V gave up 5 bases and J gave up 2 bases, with 14 bases separating them. Germline CDR1 is SGHTA and CDR2 is FQGTGA. CDR3 bases: TGTGCCAGCAGCCTGGACCCCCTGTCCACAGATACGCAGTATTTT. This encodes CASSLDPLSTDTQYF.

V usage is TRBV7-9 and J usage is TRBJ2-2, with 8 bases that match TRBD2. Germline values: CDR1 SEHNR, CDR2 FQNEAQ (reference sequence). The CDR3 runs 13 residues. The trim removed 3 bases at V and 10 bases at J, leaving 4 bases unmatched. CDR3 protein: CASSFSGNMELFF. CDR3 sequence (DNA): TGTGCCAGCAGCTTTAGCGGGAATATGGAGCTGTTTTTT.

This clone was found many times. The rearrangement links TRBV6-1 to TRBJ1-2; 10 bases agree with TRBD1. Trimming at V came to 2 bases and at J to 6 bases, leaving 9 bases not matched to a gene. CDR1 is MNHNS, CDR2 SASEGT, per germline. The CDR3 is 16 amino acids. CDR3 DNA: TGTGCCAGCAGTGAAATCCCGGGACAGGGGACGGATGGCTACACCTTC. Translating gives CASSEIPGQGTDGYTF.

CDR3 DNA sequence: TGCAGCGTCCGATCGAGCGGGGGGGAGACCCAGTACTTC. Residues: CSVRSSGGETQYF. The V gene is TRBV29-1, the J gene TRBJ2-5, with TRBD2 matching over 9 bases. CDR1 is SQVTM and CDR2 is ANQGSEA in the germline V gene. The CDR3 runs to 13 residues. The V segment lost 6 bases and the J segment 5 bases; nucleotides outside the gene matches: 7. Based on the CDR3 plus reference TRBV29-1 and TRBJ2-5, the full variable domain is SAVISQKPSRDICQRGTSLTIQCQVDSQVTMMFWYRQQPGQSLTLIATANQGSEATYESGFVIDKFPISRPNLTFSTLTVSNMSPEDSSIYLCSVRSSGGETQYFGPGTRLLVL.

Written as DNA, the CDR3 is TGCGCCAGCAGCACCCTAGCGGGGGTCGAAGAGACCCAGTACTTC. Its protein product is CASSTLAGVEETQYF. The chain recombines TRBV5-1 with TRBJ2-5, with 10 bases matching TRBD2. This CDR3 has 15 residues. CDR1 and CDR2 from the germline V gene are SGHRS and YFSETQ. V gave up 4 bases and J gave up 3 bases; unmatched junction bases: 6.